This TCR beta chain derives from a study of CD8 T cells in ankylosing spondylitis. Overall study findings and caveats: Before this, some motif variants had been reported in reactive arthritis synovial fluid and blood. Roughly eight highly homologous variants made up a TCR beta motif that seemed to typify ankylosing spondylitis blood. Reportedly, significant enrichment of disease-linked clones occurred in matched ankylosing spondylitis synovial fluid.

Construction of TCR beta libraries was performed using quantitative 5'-RACE with molecular barcodes. From the 5' RACE reads, TCRdb called clonotypes with MiXCR, one entry per CDR3 protein. The repertoire consists of some 200,000 distinct CDR3 sequences, with around a quarter occurring once and the leading ten covering 6.6%. Germline V lookup: CDR1 SGHAT, CDR2 FQNNGV. This CDR3 spans 18 amino acids. Trimming cost V 5 bases and J 0 bases; bases outside gene matches: 16. As concerns this clonotype: Antigen: not known.

What was sequenced was blood, either unsorted or a sorted T cell fraction (not recorded which). This clonotype was obtained from a male donor with ankylosing spondylitis or in good health (not recorded which). This sequence joins TRBV11-2 and TRBJ2-7; TRBD1 matches at 7 bases. CDR3 DNA sequence: TGTGCCAGCAGCCCCCTTACAAGTAGGCAGGGGGTCTCCTACGAGCAGTACTTC. Translation: CASSPLTSRQGVSYEQYF. Using reference TRBV11-2 and TRBJ2-7 for the parts outside the CDR3, the full variable domain is EAGVAQSPRYKIIEKRQSVAFWCNPISGHATLYWYQQILGQGPKLLIQFQNNGVVDDSQLPKDRFSAERLKGVDSTLKIQPAKLEDSAVYLCASSPLTSRQGVSYEQYFGPGTRLTVT.